These T cell receptor beta chains were read from a single sample in a study of identical twins. Via MiXCR, TCRdb re-called the 5' RACE reads, giving one row per CDR3 protein. The sample lists about 240,000 distinct CDR3 sequences; approximately 7.3% were seen once. A further study also used this sample, focusing on yellow fever vaccine responses in identical twins.

The sample consisted of CD8+ T cells sorted from blood. These receptors were obtained from a woman between 18 and 29 years old in good health. Both conserved end residues are part of each CDR3. Fields, in order: clone size, J gene, D gene, V gene, CDR3 DNA, CDR3 protein. The D gene is left open where the match is weak. Rows give clone size only sometimes, using once, few, many, or a class for an expanded clone.

>few|TRBJ2-3|-|TRBV12-3/TRBV12-4
TGTGCCATGTGTAGCGGAAGCACAGATACGCAGTATTTT
CAMCSGSTDTQYF
>-|TRBJ1-2|-|TRBV29-1
TGCAGCGTTGAGCTTCGGCAGGGCTACACCTTC
CSVELRQGYTF
>-|TRBJ2-3|-|TRBV6-4
TGTGCCAGCAGTCCGTCGCCCCTCACAGATACGCAGTATTTT
CASSPSPLTDTQYF
>many|TRBJ2-2|-|TRBV7-9
TGTGCCAGCCTGTTAGGGCTGAGGGACACCGGGGAGCTGTTTTTT
CASLLGLRDTGELFF
>few|TRBJ1-1|-|TRBV5-6
TGTGCCAGCAGAAACCGGGACGGCGAAGCTTTCTTT
CASRNRDGEAFF
>few|TRBJ1-3|-|TRBV9
TGTGCCAGCAGCGCCCGCAGGGACATAAGCTCTGGAAACACCATATATTTT
CASSARRDISSGNTIYF
>few|TRBJ2-3|-|TRBV3-1
TGTGCCAGCAGCCAAGTCGGTCTGCGCACAGATACGCAGTATTTT
CASSQVGLRTDTQYF
>-|TRBJ2-5|-|TRBV28
TGTGCCAGCAGTTCCTCCGGGACAAGCTTAGAGACCCAGTACTTC
CASSSSGTSLETQYF
>many|TRBJ1-1|-|TRBV4-1
TGCGCCAGCAGCCAAGATGGTCAGGAAGCTTTCTTT
CASSQDGQEAFF
>few|TRBJ2-1|-|TRBV2
TGTGCCAGCACCGAGGGACAAAATTACAATGAGCAGTTCTTC
CASTEGQNYNEQFF
>many|TRBJ2-7|TRBD2|TRBV9
TGTGCCAGCAGCGTAGGTAGCGGGAGCTCCTACGAGCAGTACTTC
CASSVGSGSSYEQYF
>-|TRBJ2-5|-|TRBV28
TGTGCCAGCAGTTTAGCCAGGTACCAAGAGACCCAGTACTTC
CASSLARYQETQYF
>few|TRBJ2-1|-|TRBV13
TGTGCCAGCAGCTTAGGGCAGGGTTGGTCCTATGAGCAGTTCTTC
CASSLGQGWSYEQFF
>many|TRBJ2-1|TRBD1|TRBV12-3/TRBV12-4
TGTGCCAGCAGTTCGGGACCATCAGGGGGTGAGCAGTTCTTC
CASSSGPSGGEQFF
>-|TRBJ1-2|-|TRBV27
TGTGCCAGCAGTTTGGTTCACGACAGAAACTATGGCTACACCTTC
CASSLVHDRNYGYTF
>few|TRBJ2-5|TRBD1|TRBV5-1
TGCGCCAGCAGCTCGGGACAGGGACGGGAGACCCAGTACTTC
CASSSGQGRETQYF
>few|TRBJ2-1|TRBD1|TRBV12-5
TGTGCTAGTGATAAACCGGGACAGGGGGCAGGTGAGCAGTTCTTC
CASDKPGQGAGEQFF
>-|TRBJ2-1|TRBD2|TRBV20-1
TGCAGTGCGAGGACTAGCGGGGCAACCTACAATGAGCAGTTCTTC
CSARTSGATYNEQFF
>-|TRBJ2-2|TRBD2|TRBV6-1
TGTGCCAGCTCACGGACTAGCGGAGGGAACACCGGGGAGCTGCTTTTT
CASSRTSGGNTGELLF
>few|TRBJ2-3|TRBD2|TRBV11-2
TGTGCCAGCAGCTTAGCTTTAGCGGGGTTTGGAGATACGCAGTATTTT
CASSLALAGFGDTQYF
>-|TRBJ2-1|-|TRBV5-1
TGCGCCAGCAGCTTGACGGACAGCCTCAATGAGCAGTTCTTC
CASSLTDSLNEQFF
>-|TRBJ2-3|TRBD2|TRBV7-8
TGTGCCAGCAGCTTAGTGACGGGAGGGCCGGCTACGCAGTATTTT
CASSLVTGGPATQYF
>-|TRBJ2-7|-|TRBV27
TGTGCCAGCAGTTTTGGCGGTGCGAGCTCCTACGAGCAGTACTTC
CASSFGGASSYEQYF
>many|TRBJ2-1|-|TRBV14
TGTGCCAGCAGCCATTCCACGGGAGCTTTCTACAATGAGCAGTTCTTC
CASSHSTGAFYNEQFF
>-|TRBJ2-7|TRBD2|TRBV7-8
TGTGCCAGCAGCCGGCATCCTCCGGGACTAGCGGGAGGGCCCTCCTACGAGCAGTACTTC
CASSRHPPGLAGGPSYEQYF
>many|TRBJ2-2|-|TRBV12-3/TRBV12-4
TGTGCCAGCAGTTTAACGGGAAGGACCGGGGAGCTGTTTTTT
CASSLTGRTGELFF
>-|TRBJ2-1|-|TRBV2
TGTGCCAGCAGTGAAGCAGGGGACAATGAGCAGTTCTTC
CASSEAGDNEQFF
>many|TRBJ1-5|-|TRBV12-3/TRBV12-4
TGTGCCAGCTCCCTGGCCGGGGGTCAGCCCCAGCATTTT
CASSLAGGQPQHF
>-|TRBJ2-1|TRBD2|TRBV6-4
TGTGCCAGCAGCTACGGACTAGCGGGAGGGGGTGAGCAGTTCTTC
CASSYGLAGGGEQFF
>many|TRBJ2-4|TRBD1|TRBV7-9
TGTGCCAGCAGCTTAGGGACAGGGGAGGCCAAAAACATTCAGTACTTC
CASSLGTGEAKNIQYF
>few|TRBJ1-4|-|TRBV7-9
TGTGCCAGCATGGGAGCAACTAATGAAAAACTGTTTTTT
CASMGATNEKLFF
>-|TRBJ2-7|TRBD2|TRBV5-6
TGTGCCAGCAGCCCCACGCCCGGACTAGCGGGAGTTTTCTCCTACGAGCAGTACTTC
CASSPTPGLAGVFSYEQYF
>-|TRBJ2-4|-|TRBV5-1
TGCGCCAGCAGCTTGGGACAGTGGACCCCCACGGCCAAAAACATTCAGTACTTC
CASSLGQWTPTAKNIQYF
>-|TRBJ2-7|-|TRBV9
TGTGCCAGCAGCGTATCGGGGCTAGCTGCCTCCTACGAGCAGTACTTC
CASSVSGLAASYEQYF
>-|TRBJ2-1|-|TRBV14
TGTGCCAGCAGCCAAGTAACTTACCGGGCGTCCTTATCCTTC
CASSQVTYRASLSF
>many|TRBJ1-1|TRBD1|TRBV5-1
TGCGCCAGCAGAACCGACAGGGCCGACACTGAAGCTTTCTTT
CASRTDRADTEAFF
>few|TRBJ2-2|-|TRBV28
TGTGCCAGCAGGACAACACTAGCCACCAGGGAGCTGTTTTTT
CASRTTLATRELFF
>-|TRBJ1-2|TRBD1|TRBV7-9
TGTGCCAGCAGCCCTCCGGGACAGACGGCTTATGGCTACACCTTC
CASSPPGQTAYGYTF
>-|TRBJ2-7|-|TRBV5-1
TGCGCCAGCAGCACCTCTTCCGGAGGCAGGTCGGCTTACGAGCAGTACTTC
CASSTSSGGRSAYEQYF
>many|TRBJ2-2|TRBD2|TRBV5-1
TGCGCCAGCAGCTTGGCCCTAGCGGGGGAACTTGACGGGGAGCTGTTTTTT
CASSLALAGELDGELFF
>many|TRBJ2-5|TRBD1|TRBV29-1
TGCAGCGTTGAAGACCCGGTTACAGGGGCCCAAGAGACCCAGTACTTC
CSVEDPVTGAQETQYF
>-|TRBJ2-1|-|TRBV5-5
TGTGCCAGCAGCTTGGAAGGACGTGAGCAGTTCTTC
CASSLEGREQFF
>few|TRBJ2-2|-|TRBV9
TGTGCCAGCAGCGTAGTCGCCAACACCGGGGAGCTGTTTTTT
CASSVVANTGELFF
>-|TRBJ2-3|-|TRBV2
TGTGCCACGGTCAACACAGATACGCAGTATTTT
CATVNTDTQYF
>many|TRBJ2-1|-|TRBV10-3
TGTGCCATCAGTGGCGGGACAACCTCCTGGAATGAGCAGTTCTTC
CAISGGTTSWNEQFF
>-|TRBJ2-3|TRBD2|TRBV7-2
TGTGCCAGCAGCTTAGTGGGGACTAGATTCTCAGATACGCAGTATTTT
CASSLVGTRFSDTQYF
>many|TRBJ2-5|-|TRBV13
TGTGCCAGCAGCACGGACAGGGAGGGGGAGACCCAGTACTTC
CASSTDREGETQYF
>few|TRBJ2-3|-|TRBV4-1
TGCGCCAGCAGCAAAGGGGGGTTATCCGATACGCAGTATTTT
CASSKGGLSDTQYF
>-|TRBJ1-5|-|TRBV27
TGTGCCAGCAGATTAAAGGCGCGCAATCAGCCCCAGCATTTT
CASRLKARNQPQHF
>few|TRBJ2-5|-|TRBV6-1
TGTGCCAGCAGTGAAGCGATCAGTCAAGAGACCCAGTACTTC
CASSEAISQETQYF